Listed below are T cell receptor beta chains from one sample, sequenced in a study of T cell changes during pregnancy in multiple sclerosis. Libraries were prepared by immunoSEQ multiplex PCR; TCRdb keeps only in-frame clonotypes and omits some of them. The top ten hold around 7% of the sample, which has about 20,000 clones, about 87% seen once. This specimen was CD8+ T cells from peripheral blood mononuclear cells, taken in the third trimester of pregnancy. The source is a female donor in good health, enrolled as a control in a pregnancy study. CDR3s include the opening cysteine and the closing phenylalanine or tryptophan. The D gene is left open where the match is weak. The size field is filled for only some rows; it gives once, few, many or a size class.

cdr3_nt: TGTGCCAGCAGAGACAGGGGCTCTGGAAACACCATATATTTT; cdr3_aa: CASRDRGSGNTIYF; clone_size: -; v_call: TRBV9; d_call: TRBD1; j_call: TRBJ1-3
cdr3_nt: TGTGCCAGCAGCTGGACAGAATCAAAGCCCCAGCATTTT; cdr3_aa: CASSWTESKPQHF; clone_size: -; v_call: TRBV27; d_call: -; j_call: TRBJ1-5
cdr3_nt: TGTGCCAGCAGCTACTCGACAGGGGCAGGAGATACGCAGTATTTT; cdr3_aa: CASSYSTGAGDTQYF; clone_size: -; v_call: TRBV7-2; d_call: TRBD1; j_call: TRBJ2-3
cdr3_nt: TGTGCCAGTAGTCAGACTAGCGGGGATTTCAATGAGCAGTTCTTC; cdr3_aa: CASSQTSGDFNEQFF; clone_size: -; v_call: TRBV19; d_call: TRBD2; j_call: TRBJ2-1
cdr3_nt: TGCAGCGTCCTCACAGATACGCAGTATTTT; cdr3_aa: CSVLTDTQYF; clone_size: -; v_call: TRBV29-1; d_call: -; j_call: TRBJ2-3
cdr3_nt: TGTGCCAGCAGCTTCGGGGGGCACGGGACCCAGTACTTC; cdr3_aa: CASSFGGHGTQYF; clone_size: -; v_call: TRBV5-6; d_call: -; j_call: TRBJ2-5
cdr3_nt: TGTGCCAGTTATACAGAAACCAAAAACATTCAGTACTTC; cdr3_aa: CASYTETKNIQYF; clone_size: -; v_call: TRBV5-6; d_call: -; j_call: TRBJ2-4
cdr3_nt: TGCGCCAGCAGCCAAGTTAGCGGGGGGGCGGATGAGCAGTTCTTC; cdr3_aa: CASSQVSGGADEQFF; clone_size: -; v_call: TRBV4-1; d_call: TRBD2; j_call: TRBJ2-1
cdr3_nt: TGTGCCAGCAGCGTAGACACGTCGACTTCTGGAAACACCATATATTTT; cdr3_aa: CASSVDTSTSGNTIYF; clone_size: -; v_call: TRBV9; d_call: -; j_call: TRBJ1-3
cdr3_nt: TGCGCCAGCAGTCCAGGGTCGAGCTCCTACGAGCAGTACTTC; cdr3_aa: CASSPGSSSYEQYF; clone_size: once; v_call: TRBV23-1; d_call: -; j_call: TRBJ2-7
cdr3_nt: TGTGCCAGCAGCTTAAGTCGCGATGGCTACGAGCAGTACTTC; cdr3_aa: CASSLSRDGYEQYF; clone_size: -; v_call: TRBV7-2; d_call: -; j_call: TRBJ2-7
cdr3_nt: TGCAGTGTAGTTAGGGGCAATGAGCAGTTCTTC; cdr3_aa: CSVVRGNEQFF; clone_size: once; v_call: TRBV20-1; d_call: -; j_call: TRBJ2-1
cdr3_nt: TGCGCCAGCAGCACCCGGGGGGACTATGGCTACACCTTC; cdr3_aa: CASSTRGDYGYTF; clone_size: -; v_call: TRBV5-1; d_call: -; j_call: TRBJ1-2
cdr3_nt: TGTGCCAGCAGCAGAAGGGGTGACAGCAATCAGCCCCAGCATTTT; cdr3_aa: CASSRRGDSNQPQHF; clone_size: once; v_call: TRBV6-5; d_call: -; j_call: TRBJ1-5
cdr3_nt: TGTGCCAGCAGTTGGGCAGGGCCCCAAGAGACCCAGTACTTC; cdr3_aa: CASSWAGPQETQYF; clone_size: once; v_call: TRBV27; d_call: -; j_call: TRBJ2-5
cdr3_nt: TGCGCCAGCAGCTTTTCCCCCGGACAGGGAGGGTATGGCTACACCTTC; cdr3_aa: CASSFSPGQGGYGYTF; clone_size: once; v_call: TRBV5-1; d_call: TRBD1; j_call: TRBJ1-2
cdr3_nt: TGCGCCAGCAGCCTTATCCCCGGGACAGGGGGTCAGCCCCAGCATTTT; cdr3_aa: CASSLIPGTGGQPQHF; clone_size: -; v_call: TRBV4-1; d_call: TRBD1; j_call: TRBJ1-5
cdr3_nt: TGCAGCGTTCACGACAGGGAAGGTACTGAAGCTTTCTTT; cdr3_aa: CSVHDREGTEAFF; clone_size: few; v_call: TRBV29-1; d_call: TRBD1; j_call: TRBJ1-1
cdr3_nt: TGTGCCAGCAGTTGGCATAAACCGGGACAGCACTACGAGCAGTACTTC; cdr3_aa: CASSWHKPGQHYEQYF; clone_size: -; v_call: TRBV28; d_call: TRBD1; j_call: TRBJ2-7
cdr3_nt: TGTGCCAGTAGTAAGGGGACAGGAGGCTCCTACGAGCAGTACTTC; cdr3_aa: CASSKGTGGSYEQYF; clone_size: -; v_call: TRBV19; d_call: TRBD1; j_call: TRBJ2-7
cdr3_nt: TGTGCCCAAACCGAGACCGGGAATGAGCAGTTCTTC; cdr3_aa: CAQTETGNEQFF; clone_size: -; v_call: TRBV21-1; d_call: -; j_call: TRBJ2-1
cdr3_nt: TGTGCCAGCAGCTTCGGCCAGCGGGAGGCTCAAGAGACCCAGTACTTC; cdr3_aa: CASSFGQREAQETQYF; clone_size: -; v_call: TRBV7-2; d_call: TRBD2; j_call: TRBJ2-5
cdr3_nt: TGTGCCAGCGGTGAAATTCCCGGGACTAGCGGCTATAATGAGCAGTTCTTC; cdr3_aa: CASGEIPGTSGYNEQFF; clone_size: few; v_call: TRBV6-1; d_call: TRBD2; j_call: TRBJ2-1
cdr3_nt: TGTGCCTTACTAAGCGGGGGGGCCGGAGAGACCCAGTACTTC; cdr3_aa: CALLSGGAGETQYF; clone_size: -; v_call: TRBV30; d_call: TRBD2; j_call: TRBJ2-5
cdr3_nt: TGTGCCAGTCACAGGGGAGAGCGTATAATCCTCTCTGGAAACACCATATATTTT; cdr3_aa: CASHRGERIILSGNTIYF; clone_size: -; v_call: TRBV19; d_call: TRBD1; j_call: TRBJ1-3
cdr3_nt: TGTGCCAGCTCACCAACAGGGGCCTCTCAAAGAAGCTCTGGAAACACCATATATTTT; cdr3_aa: CASSPTGASQRSSGNTIYF; clone_size: once; v_call: TRBV18; d_call: TRBD1; j_call: TRBJ1-3
cdr3_nt: TGTGCCAGCAGTTTACAGGGGACCTATGGCTACACCTTC; cdr3_aa: CASSLQGTYGYTF; clone_size: -; v_call: TRBV27; d_call: -; j_call: TRBJ1-2
cdr3_nt: TGTGCCAGCAGCTTAGTCGGGAAAAACACAGATACGCAGTATTTT; cdr3_aa: CASSLVGKNTDTQYF; clone_size: -; v_call: TRBV11-2; d_call: -; j_call: TRBJ2-3
cdr3_nt: TGTGCCAGCAGCTTGTCGGGACAGGGCTGGGAGGAGACCCAGTACTTC; cdr3_aa: CASSLSGQGWEETQYF; clone_size: -; v_call: TRBV5-5; d_call: TRBD1; j_call: TRBJ2-5
cdr3_nt: TGTGCCAGCAGCTTAATGGGAGATGCTAATGAAGCTTTCTTT; cdr3_aa: CASSLMGDANEAFF; clone_size: -; v_call: TRBV7-9; d_call: -; j_call: TRBJ1-1
cdr3_nt: TGTGCCAGCAGCCACCCGGGACAGCGTTATGGCTACACCTTC; cdr3_aa: CASSHPGQRYGYTF; clone_size: -; v_call: TRBV13; d_call: TRBD1; j_call: TRBJ1-2
cdr3_nt: TGTGCCAGCAGCTCCACCGGGGGGCCGAACAATGAGCAGTTCTTC; cdr3_aa: CASSSTGGPNNEQFF; clone_size: once; v_call: TRBV11-1; d_call: -; j_call: TRBJ2-1
cdr3_nt: TGTGCCTGGAGGCCGGGGACTAGCGACTACAATGAGCAGTTCTTC; cdr3_aa: CAWRPGTSDYNEQFF; clone_size: -; v_call: TRBV30; d_call: TRBD2; j_call: TRBJ2-1
cdr3_nt: TGCGCCAGCAGCTTGTGGAGGGTCACTGAAGCTTTCTTT; cdr3_aa: CASSLWRVTEAFF; clone_size: -; v_call: TRBV5-1; d_call: -; j_call: TRBJ1-1
cdr3_nt: TGCAGCGTTGTGAGGGAGAACACTGAAGCTTTCTTT; cdr3_aa: CSVVRENTEAFF; clone_size: -; v_call: TRBV29-1; d_call: -; j_call: TRBJ1-1
cdr3_nt: TGTGCCAGCAGCCTAGCGGGAGGCTCTTACAATGAGCAGTTCTTC; cdr3_aa: CASSLAGGSYNEQFF; clone_size: -; v_call: TRBV2; d_call: TRBD2; j_call: TRBJ2-1
cdr3_nt: TGTGCCATCGGGACTAGCGGTTACGAGCAGTACTTC; cdr3_aa: CAIGTSGYEQYF; clone_size: -; v_call: TRBV21-1; d_call: -; j_call: TRBJ2-7
cdr3_nt: TGTGCCAGCAGTTATGGACAGGGTACTTACGAGCAGTACTTC; cdr3_aa: CASSYGQGTYEQYF; clone_size: -; v_call: TRBV6-5; d_call: TRBD1; j_call: TRBJ2-7
cdr3_nt: TGTGCTAGTGGTACCTACGCTGCAGGACAAAGTCGGGCCAACGTCCTGACTTTC; cdr3_aa: CASGTYAAGQSRANVLTF; clone_size: -; v_call: TRBV12-5; d_call: -; j_call: TRBJ2-6
cdr3_nt: TGTGCCAGTAGTCTGACTCCATTTGATGGCTACACCTTC; cdr3_aa: CASSLTPFDGYTF; clone_size: -; v_call: TRBV19; d_call: -; j_call: TRBJ1-2
cdr3_nt: TGTGCCACCCCTCAGCTCGGACAGGGAACTGAAGCTTTCTTT; cdr3_aa: CATPQLGQGTEAFF; clone_size: -; v_call: TRBV15; d_call: TRBD1; j_call: TRBJ1-1
cdr3_nt: TGTGCCAGTAGTCAAACTAGCGGGAGGAATGAGCAGTTCTTC; cdr3_aa: CASSQTSGRNEQFF; clone_size: -; v_call: TRBV19; d_call: TRBD2; j_call: TRBJ2-1
cdr3_nt: TGCGCCAGCAGCCTTGGGACAGGGGATAGAGGGCAGTACTTC; cdr3_aa: CASSLGTGDRGQYF; clone_size: -; v_call: TRBV5-1; d_call: TRBD1; j_call: TRBJ2-7
cdr3_nt: TGCGCCAGCAGTGCGCGGGGGGGCGCGAATGAGCAGTTCTTC; cdr3_aa: CASSARGGANEQFF; clone_size: -; v_call: TRBV10-2; d_call: TRBD2; j_call: TRBJ2-1
cdr3_nt: TGTGCCAGCACCCACGGACAGGCGAACACCGGGGAGCTGTTTTTT; cdr3_aa: CASTHGQANTGELFF; clone_size: -; v_call: TRBV27; d_call: TRBD1; j_call: TRBJ2-2
cdr3_nt: TGTGCCAGCAGCTGGGGGGAGGGTGGCTACACCTTC; cdr3_aa: CASSWGEGGYTF; clone_size: -; v_call: TRBV7-9; d_call: -; j_call: TRBJ1-2
cdr3_nt: TGTGCCAGCTCAAACGGGGGTTACAGCACCGGGGAGCTGTTTTTT; cdr3_aa: CASSNGGYSTGELFF; clone_size: medium-sized; v_call: TRBV18; d_call: -; j_call: TRBJ2-2
cdr3_nt: TGTGCCAGCAGCGTAGACTCTAGCGGGGGGACCAATGAGCAGTTCTTC; cdr3_aa: CASSVDSSGGTNEQFF; clone_size: -; v_call: TRBV9; d_call: TRBD2; j_call: TRBJ2-1
cdr3_nt: TGTGCCAGCAGTTTCCCGGGGGGTATAGGGACCGGGGAGCTGTTTTTT; cdr3_aa: CASSFPGGIGTGELFF; clone_size: -; v_call: TRBV28; d_call: TRBD2; j_call: TRBJ2-2
cdr3_nt: TGTGCCAGCAGTTACACACTCTCTGAGGGAGGGGCCCAGTACTTC; cdr3_aa: CASSYTLSEGGAQYF; clone_size: -; v_call: TRBV6-5; d_call: TRBD2; j_call: TRBJ2-5
cdr3_nt: TGTGCCAGCAGCTTAGACCTCGGGGATGGCTACGAGCAGTACTTC; cdr3_aa: CASSLDLGDGYEQYF; clone_size: few; v_call: TRBV11-2; d_call: -; j_call: TRBJ2-7
cdr3_nt: TGTGCCAGCAGCAAGGCGAGACAATCAATTCACTATGGCTACACCTTC; cdr3_aa: CASSKARQSIHYGYTF; clone_size: -; v_call: TRBV21-1; d_call: -; j_call: TRBJ1-2
cdr3_nt: TGTGCCAGTAGTAGTAGCGGGAGAGACACAGATACGCAGTATTTT; cdr3_aa: CASSSSGRDTDTQYF; clone_size: -; v_call: TRBV19; d_call: TRBD2; j_call: TRBJ2-3